The TCR beta chain under discussion was sequenced for a study of blood T cell repertoires in COVID-19. Authors' data handling: Researchers report that nucleated cell counts were estimated from reference gene primer amplification. Profiled with immunoSEQ multiplex PCR; TCRdb holds only in-frame clones, not every one. From that table come the V and J calls and clone size; the DNA was used to work out D and trimming. The data hold some 270,000 clones, with around 85% observed a single time. The CDR3 is made up of 16 amino acids. V was shortened by 4 bases and J by 1 base, with 16 bases between the two germline ends. Germline assignment: CDR1 LGHDT and CDR2 YNNKEL (reference sequence).

The sequencing input was peripheral blood. The clonotype was recovered from a woman in her 70s with acute or convalescent COVID-19. The J gene is TRBJ1-1, the V gene TRBV3-1 (or the pseudogene TRBV3-2); D is possibly TRBD1 (6 bases). The CDR3: CASSLRTVRGNTEAFF. CDR3 DNA sequence: TGTGCCAGCAGCCTACGGACAGTTCGGGGGAACACTGAAGCTTTCTTT.